The entry that follows covers one T cell receptor beta chain sequence. A junction boundary mismatches the germline segment, possibly from a read error. This specimen comes from a study of blood T cell repertoires in COVID-19. CDR1 MGHDK and CDR2 SYGVNS come from the germline V gene. The CDR3 is made up of 16 amino acids. Per the original data handling: Cell counts per sample came from amplifying reference gene primers. The table came from immunoSEQ multiplex PCR; TCRdb's copy has only in-frame clones and leaves some out. The D gene and trimming were derived from the DNA, and the V and J assignments and clone size from that table. The sample records tens of thousands of clones, more than 65% being singletons.

The sequenced sample was peripheral blood. The chain recombines TRBV25-1 with TRBJ2-3, with a possible D match to TRBD1 (6 bases). The TCR originated in a man at least 80 years old with active or convalescent COVID-19. The CDR3 is CASSDQDRTGTDTQYF. The DNA of the CDR3 is TGTGCCAGCAGTGATCAGGACAGAACGGGCACGGATACGCAGTATTTT.